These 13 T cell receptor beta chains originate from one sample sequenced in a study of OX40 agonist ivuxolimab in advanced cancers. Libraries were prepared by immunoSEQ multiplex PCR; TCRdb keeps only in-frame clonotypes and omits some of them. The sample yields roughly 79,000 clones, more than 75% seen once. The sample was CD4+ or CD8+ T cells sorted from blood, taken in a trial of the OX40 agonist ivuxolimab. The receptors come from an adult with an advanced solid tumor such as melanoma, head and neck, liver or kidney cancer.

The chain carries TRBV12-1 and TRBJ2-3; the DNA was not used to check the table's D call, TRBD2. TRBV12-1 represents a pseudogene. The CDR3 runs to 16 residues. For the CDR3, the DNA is TGTGCCAGCAGCTTCGCCACTAGCGGAGGGCCAGATACGCAGTATTTT. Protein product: CASSFATSGGPDTQYF.

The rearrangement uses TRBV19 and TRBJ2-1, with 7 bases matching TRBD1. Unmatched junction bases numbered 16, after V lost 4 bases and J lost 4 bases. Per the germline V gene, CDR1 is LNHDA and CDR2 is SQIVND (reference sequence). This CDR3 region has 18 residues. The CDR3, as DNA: TGTGCCAGTAGTACCCCTCCGACAGGGTTCGGAAGGTACAATGAGCAGTTCTTC. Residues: CASSTPPTGFGRYNEQFF.

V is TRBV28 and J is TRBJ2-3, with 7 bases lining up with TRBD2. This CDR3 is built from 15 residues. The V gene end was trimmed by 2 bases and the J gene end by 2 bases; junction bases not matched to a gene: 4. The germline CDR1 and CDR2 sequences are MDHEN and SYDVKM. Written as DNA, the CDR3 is TGTGCCAGCAGTTTAGCGGGACTATACACAGATACGCAGTATTTT. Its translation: CASSLAGLYTDTQYF.

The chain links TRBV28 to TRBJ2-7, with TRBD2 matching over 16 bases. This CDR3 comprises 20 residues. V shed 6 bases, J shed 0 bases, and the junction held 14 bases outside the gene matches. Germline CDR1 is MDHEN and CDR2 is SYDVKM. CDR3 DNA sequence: TGTGCCAGCAGCAGGACCGGGACTAGCGGGAGGGGTCCCTACTCCTACGAGCAGTACTTC. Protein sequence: CASSRTGTSGRGPYSYEQYF.

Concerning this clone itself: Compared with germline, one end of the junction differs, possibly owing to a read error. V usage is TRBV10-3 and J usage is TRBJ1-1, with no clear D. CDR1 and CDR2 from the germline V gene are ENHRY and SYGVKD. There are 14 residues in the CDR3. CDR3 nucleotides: TGTACCATCACCCCAAGCAATACAGAGACTGAAGCTTTCTTT. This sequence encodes CTITPSNTETEAFF.

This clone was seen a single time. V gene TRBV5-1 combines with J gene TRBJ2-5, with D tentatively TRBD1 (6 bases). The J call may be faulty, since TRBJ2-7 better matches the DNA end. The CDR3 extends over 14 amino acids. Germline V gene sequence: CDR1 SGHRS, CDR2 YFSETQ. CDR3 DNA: TGCGCCAGCAGCCCCCGACAGGCCGCCTACGAGCAGTACTTC. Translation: CASSPRQAAYEQYF.

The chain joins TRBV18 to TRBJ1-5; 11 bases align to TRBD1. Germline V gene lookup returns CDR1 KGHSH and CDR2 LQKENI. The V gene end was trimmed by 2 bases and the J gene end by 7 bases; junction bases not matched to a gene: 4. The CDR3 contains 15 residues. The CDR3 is CASSPGTGGGQPQHF. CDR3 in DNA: TGTGCCAGCTCACCAGGGACAGGGGGAGGGCAGCCCCAGCATTTT.

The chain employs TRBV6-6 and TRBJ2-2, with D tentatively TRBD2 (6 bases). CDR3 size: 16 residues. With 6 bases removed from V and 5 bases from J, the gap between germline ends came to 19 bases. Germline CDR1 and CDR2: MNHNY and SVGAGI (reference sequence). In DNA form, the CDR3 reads TGTGCCAGCAGGGGAGGCGGTCGTATACGAACCGGGGAGCTGTTTTTT. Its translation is CASRGGGRIRTGELFF.

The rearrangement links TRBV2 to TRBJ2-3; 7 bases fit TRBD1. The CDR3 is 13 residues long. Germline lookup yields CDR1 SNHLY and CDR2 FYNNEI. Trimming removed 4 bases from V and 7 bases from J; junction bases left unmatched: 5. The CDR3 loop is CASSAEGAHTQYF. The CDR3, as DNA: TGTGCCAGCAGTGCAGAGGGGGCACATACGCAGTATTTT.

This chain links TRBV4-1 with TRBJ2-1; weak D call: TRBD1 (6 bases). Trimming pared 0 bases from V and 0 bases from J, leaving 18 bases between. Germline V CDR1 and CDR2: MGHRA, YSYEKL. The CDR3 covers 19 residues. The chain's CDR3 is CASSQDPGEGLSSYNEQFF. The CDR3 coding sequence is TGCGCCAGCAGCCAAGACCCAGGGGAAGGGCTGAGCTCCTACAATGAGCAGTTCTTC.

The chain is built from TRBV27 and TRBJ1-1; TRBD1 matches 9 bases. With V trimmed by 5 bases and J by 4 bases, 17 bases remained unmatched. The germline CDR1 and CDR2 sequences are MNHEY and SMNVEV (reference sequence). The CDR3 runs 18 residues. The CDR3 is CASSLIRLQGARSTEAFF. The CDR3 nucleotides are TGTGCCAGCAGTCTAATCCGTCTACAGGGGGCGCGAAGCACTGAAGCTTTCTTT.

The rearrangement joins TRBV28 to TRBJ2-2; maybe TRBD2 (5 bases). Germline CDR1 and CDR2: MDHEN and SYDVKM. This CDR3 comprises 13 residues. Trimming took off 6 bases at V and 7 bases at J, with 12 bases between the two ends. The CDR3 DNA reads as TGTGCCAGCAGCCGCGGGTACGGCGGGGAGCTGTTTTTT. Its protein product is CASSRGYGGELFF.

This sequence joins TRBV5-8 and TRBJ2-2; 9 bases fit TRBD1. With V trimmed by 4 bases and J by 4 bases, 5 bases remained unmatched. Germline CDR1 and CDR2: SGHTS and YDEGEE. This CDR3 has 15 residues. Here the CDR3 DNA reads TGTGCCAGCAGCCCCGGGACAGGGCCCACCGGGGAGCTGTTTTTT. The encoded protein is CASSPGTGPTGELFF.